This is a list of T cell receptor beta chains from one sample in a study of blood T cell repertoires in COVID-19. Assay used: immunoSEQ multiplex PCR; TCRdb lists only in-frame clones, some missing. The data show approximately 200,000 clones, with 84% seen just once and 7.8% held by the top ten. Sequencing was done on a sample of peripheral blood. These receptors were obtained from a woman aged 80 or over with COVID-19, enrolled during active disease. Each CDR3 is given with its conserved first and last residue. A D gene is named only where the DNA matches it firmly. Only some rows state a clone size, as once, few, many or a class for expanded clones.

>TRBV3-1/TRBV3-2|.|TRBJ2-1|.
CASSSYTIEGGGRVREQFF
TGTGCCAGCAGCTCCTACACGATAGAAGGCGGAGGGCGGGTTAGGGAGCAGTTCTTC
>TRBV12-3/TRBV12-4|few|TRBJ1-2|.
CASSRDTLGGYTF
TGTGCCAGCAGTCGGGACACCCTGGGCGGCTACACCTTC
>TRBV11-2|.|TRBJ2-1|.
CASSLVGGGAYNEQFF
TGTGCCAGCAGCCTCGTGGGGGGTGGGGCCTACAATGAGCAGTTCTTC
>TRBV7-2|.|TRBJ2-2|TRBD1
CASSTRTGMGTGELFF
TGTGCCAGCAGCACCCGGACAGGGATGGGCACCGGGGAGCTGTTTTTT
>TRBV14|.|TRBJ1-6|.
CASRSAGGVSPLHF
TGTGCCAGCAGATCCGCGGGGGGGGTTTCACCCCTCCACTTT
>TRBV19|.|TRBJ2-1|.
CASGGLVYNEQFF
TGTGCCAGCGGTGGGCTCGTCTACAATGAGCAGTTCTTC
>TRBV7-9|.|TRBJ1-5|.
CASSSGQGSNQPQHF
TGTGCCAGCAGCTCCGGACAAGGTAGCAATCAGCCCCAGCATTTT
>TRBV5-1|.|TRBJ2-7|TRBD2
CASSSGGPGPYEQYF
TGCGCCAGCAGCTCGGGGGGTCCGGGTCCCTACGAGCAGTACTTC
>TRBV5-5|.|TRBJ1-3|.
CASSPGGPRSQSGNTIYF
TGTGCCAGCAGCCCGGGAGGCCCCAGGTCCCAATCTGGAAACACCATATATTTT
>TRBV3-1/TRBV3-2|.|TRBJ1-3|.
CASSRFRGSSGNTIYF
TGTGCCAGCAGCCGTTTCAGGGGCAGCTCTGGAAACACCATATATTTT
>TRBV13|.|TRBJ2-5|.
CATSRDQETQYF
TGTGCCACCTCCCGGGACCAAGAGACCCAGTACTTC
>TRBV4-1|.|TRBJ2-5|TRBD2
CASSQDPPLETGGQETQYF
TGCGCCAGCAGCCAAGACCCTCCGCTGGAAACGGGGGGCCAAGAGACCCAGTACTTC
>TRBV24-1|once|TRBJ1-3|.
CATSGGTLRGELSSGNTIYF
TGTGCCACCAGTGGAGGGACTCTCCGAGGGGAGCTAAGCTCTGGAAACACCATATATTTT
>TRBV6-6|.|TRBJ1-5|.
CASSYLGGQPQHF
TGTGCCAGCAGTTACTTGGGAGGTCAGCCCCAGCATTTT
>TRBV29-1|once|TRBJ1-4|.
CSVGLGQTDEKLFF
TGCAGCGTGGGCCTCGGACAGACCGATGAAAAACTGTTTTTT
>TRBV9|.|TRBJ1-2|.
CASSVASEPLLYGYTF
TGTGCCAGCAGCGTAGCTTCGGAGCCTTTGCTCTATGGCTACACCTTC
>TRBV18|.|TRBJ1-1|.
CASSPPANTEAFF
TGTGCCAGCTCACCACCGGCGAACACTGAAGCTTTCTTT
>TRBV5-1|.|TRBJ2-5|TRBD1
CASSWDRGFQQETQYF
TGCGCCAGCAGCTGGGACAGGGGATTTCAACAAGAGACCCAGTACTTC
>TRBV9|.|TRBJ2-5|TRBD2
CASSVGGSGSLETQYF
TGTGCCAGCAGCGTAGGTGGTAGCGGGAGTCTTGAGACCCAGTACTTC
>TRBV2|.|TRBJ2-7|.
CASASSVEQYF
TGTGCCAGCGCTAGCAGTGTCGAGCAGTACTTC
>TRBV3-1/TRBV3-2|.|TRBJ1-1|.
CASSQGSIRASNTEAFF
TGTGCCAGCAGCCAAGGTTCAATTAGAGCCTCCAACACTGAAGCTTTCTTT
>TRBV6-5|.|TRBJ1-6|.
CASITSGGPLHF
TGTGCCAGCATTACGTCCGGGGGGCCCCTCCACTTT
>TRBV27|few|TRBJ1-6|.
CASSLISSGGESPLHF
TGTGCCAGCAGTTTAATCAGTAGCGGGGGGGAATCACCCCTCCACTTT
>TRBV3-1/TRBV3-2|once|TRBJ2-5|.
CASSPGFQETQYF
TGTGCCAGCAGTCCAGGGTTCCAAGAGACCCAGTACTTC
>TRBV7-6|.|TRBJ2-5|TRBD2
CASSLGSSGSRETQYF
TGTGCCAGCAGCTTGGGTTCGAGCGGGAGTAGAGAGACCCAGTACTTC
>TRBV7-3|.|TRBJ1-6|.
CASSSAGTSYNSPLHF
TGTGCCAGCAGCTCAGCAGGGACATCCTATAATTCACCCCTCCACTTT
>TRBV18|.|TRBJ1-2|TRBD1
CASSPTGDNYGYTF
TGTGCCAGCTCACCGACAGGGGATAACTATGGCTACACCTTC
>TRBV5-1|.|TRBJ2-7|.
CASSLLGPGEQYF
TGCGCCAGCAGCTTGTTGGGCCCGGGGGAGCAGTACTTC
>TRBV2|.|TRBJ2-1|TRBD2
CASSPFVAGNYEQFF
TGTGCCAGCAGTCCCTTTGTAGCGGGGAACTATGAGCAGTTCTTC
>TRBV5-1|.|TRBJ1-4|.
CASSLGTGNEKLFF
TGCGCCAGCAGCCTCGGGACTGGTAATGAAAAACTGTTTTTT
>TRBV5-1|.|TRBJ2-1|.
CASSQDGTIIHNEQFF
TGCGCCAGCAGCCAGGACGGGACAATAATTCACAATGAGCAGTTCTTC